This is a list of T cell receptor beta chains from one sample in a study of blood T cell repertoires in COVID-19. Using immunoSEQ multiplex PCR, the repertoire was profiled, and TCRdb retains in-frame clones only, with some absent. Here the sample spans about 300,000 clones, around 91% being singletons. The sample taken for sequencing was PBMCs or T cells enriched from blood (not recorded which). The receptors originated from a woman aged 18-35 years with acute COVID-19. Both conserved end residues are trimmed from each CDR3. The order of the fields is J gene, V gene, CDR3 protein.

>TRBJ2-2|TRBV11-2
ASSARLTKAGELF
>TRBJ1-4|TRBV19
ASSILGTGTAMSRNEKLF
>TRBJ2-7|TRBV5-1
ASSLSSYEQY
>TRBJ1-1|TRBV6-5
ASSPVRVPEAF
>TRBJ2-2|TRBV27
ASTVLAGEGTGELF
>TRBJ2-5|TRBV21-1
APHERGRPETQY
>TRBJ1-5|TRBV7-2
ASSKGVTGGQPQH
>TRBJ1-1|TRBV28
ASLSPEGITEAF
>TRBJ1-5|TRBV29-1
SVLRALVGQRNQPQH
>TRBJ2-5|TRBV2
ASLGVAQY
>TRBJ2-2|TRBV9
ASSPTGAGGTTGELF
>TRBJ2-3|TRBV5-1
ASRQYEGQVSTDTQY
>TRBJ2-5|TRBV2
ASRERVGETQY
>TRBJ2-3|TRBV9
ASSVGASDTDTQY
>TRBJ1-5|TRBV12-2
ASRYRDRGGQPQH
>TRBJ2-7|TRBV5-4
ASSLARTSGTYEQY
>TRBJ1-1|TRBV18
ASSPGREAQTEAF
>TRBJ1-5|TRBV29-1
SVVDSLRQPQH
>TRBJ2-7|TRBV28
ASSEPRGFYEQY
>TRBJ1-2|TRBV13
ASSPRGFHGYT
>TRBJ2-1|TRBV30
AWSFTGTAYNEQF
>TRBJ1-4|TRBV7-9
ASSSRTGGATNEKLF
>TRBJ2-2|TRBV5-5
ASSLQGADDTGELF
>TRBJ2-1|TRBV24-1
ATSDQLAAHNEQF
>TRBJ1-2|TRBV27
ASSPRGELTEGYT
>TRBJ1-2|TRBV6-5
ASNEPGYGYT
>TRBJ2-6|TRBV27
ASSGGGRSSGANVLT
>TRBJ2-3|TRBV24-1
ATSDLQGGPDTQY
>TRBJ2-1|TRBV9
ASSATGTSGIGEQF
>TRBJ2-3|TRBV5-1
ASQLAGVTDTQY
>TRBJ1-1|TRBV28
ASSLGTGGDTEAF
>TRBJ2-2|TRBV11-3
ASSRNTGELF
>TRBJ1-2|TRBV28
ASSKGGGPNYGYT
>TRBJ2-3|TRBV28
ASSRPGQRTNRDTQY
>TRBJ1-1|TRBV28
ASSRQGIGNTEAF
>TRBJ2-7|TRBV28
ASSYPSGRGEQY
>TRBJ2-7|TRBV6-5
ASTTREDSYEQY
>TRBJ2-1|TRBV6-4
ASSDSGTPNEQF
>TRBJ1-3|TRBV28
ASSFRDSPGNTIY
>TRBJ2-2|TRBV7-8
ASSIIWTKNTGELF
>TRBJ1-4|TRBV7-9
ASSFDTGTGDEKLF
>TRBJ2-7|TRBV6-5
ASSSRRATYEQY
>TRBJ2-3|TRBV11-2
ASSRTSGIGDTQY
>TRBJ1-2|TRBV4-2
ASSQGGQHDYGYT
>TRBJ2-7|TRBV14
ASSFGGYSYEQY